One and the same sample provided the 3 T cell receptor beta chains below, sequenced in a study of T cell changes during pregnancy in multiple sclerosis. Some clones are missing from TCRdb's copy, which holds only in-frame ones; the method was immunoSEQ multiplex PCR. Of around 70,000 clones in the sample, roughly 92% were seen once. The source material was peripheral blood, sampled in the second trimester of pregnancy. The source of these receptors is a female donor with multiple sclerosis, enrolled in a pregnancy study.

This chain uses TRBV7-8 with TRBJ2-3; 8 positions match TRBD1. The CDR3 covers 14 residues. The germline V gene has CDR1 SGHVS and CDR2 FQNEAQ. Losses at the gene ends were 3 bases for V and 9 bases for J; bases not matched to a gene: 8. The CDR3 nucleotides are TGTGCCAGCAGCTTTAGGACAGGGTTAAACACGCAGTATTTT. Its protein product is CASSFRTGLNTQYF.

The V and J genes are TRBV6-1 and TRBJ2-7, with 10 positions matching TRBD1. The CDR3 spans 13 residues. Trimming took 3 bases from V and 11 from J; bases not matched to a gene: 7. Germline-derived CDR1 and CDR2 are MNHNS and SASEGT. The CDR3 spells CASSDRDRGREYF. The CDR3, as DNA: TGTGCCAGCAGTGACCGGGACAGGGGCCGGGAGTACTTC.

This clone was detected once. The chain employs TRBV5-1 and TRBJ2-1; 13 nucleotides agree with TRBD2. This CDR3 contains 17 residues. Germline V gene sequence: CDR1 SGHRS, CDR2 YFSETQ. Unmatched junction bases numbered 9, after V lost 3 bases and J lost 6 bases. CDR3 residues: CASSSGVLAGGRNEQFF. Written as DNA, the CDR3 is TGCGCCAGCAGCTCGGGGGTACTAGCGGGAGGGCGCAATGAGCAGTTCTTC.